The rows below give T cell receptor beta chains drawn from one sample of a study of OX40 agonist ivuxolimab in advanced cancers. This table comes from immunoSEQ multiplex PCR, and its TCRdb copy is limited to in-frame clones, with some not included. The repertoire holds 90,000 to 130,000 clones, with approximately 90% as singletons. The sequenced sample was CD4+ or CD8+ T cells sorted from blood, obtained in a trial of the OX40 agonist ivuxolimab. The source of these receptors is an adult with an advanced solid tumor such as melanoma, head and neck, liver or kidney cancer. The CDR3 runs from the conserved cysteine through the conserved F or W. Not all rows give a size; the values are once, few, many and, for expanded clones, a class.

cdr3_aa j_call clone_size v_call
CASSPLENTGELFF TRBJ2-2 . TRBV18
CASILSTDTQYF TRBJ2-3 . TRBV6-4
CASSPTDMAAFF TRBJ1-1 . TRBV18
CASSPSTVNSPLHF TRBJ1-6 . TRBV4-1
CANPQGARYEQYF TRBJ2-7 . TRBV2
CASSVDLNPNTGELFF TRBJ2-2 . TRBV9
CASSQGARSDTQYF TRBJ2-3 . TRBV9
CATSNGPNQPQHF TRBJ1-5 . TRBV15
CASIDTGGPYDEQFF TRBJ2-1 . TRBV7-9
CASSYGQRYTEAFF TRBJ1-1 once TRBV13
CASSLSFGQPQHF TRBJ1-5 . TRBV7-2
CASSFSSRVGEQYF TRBJ2-7 once TRBV6-5
CASSLGRDTQYF TRBJ2-3 . TRBV7-9
CASSEGDYGRRNEQFF TRBJ2-1 few TRBV6-1
CASSETGLAGVWTGELFF TRBJ2-2 . TRBV2
CASRPDRGAYEQYF TRBJ2-7 few TRBV6-5
CASSQSSGNTIYF TRBJ1-3 . TRBV7-6
CSASNSYEQYF TRBJ2-7 . TRBV20-1
CASSLGAGADYGYTF TRBJ1-2 . TRBV5-4
CASSFQGGGGYTF TRBJ1-2 once TRBV5-1
CASSLSPTGNTEAFF TRBJ1-1 . TRBV27
CASSAGESTDTQYF TRBJ2-3 once TRBV7-3
CASSRAHEQFF TRBJ2-1 . TRBV5-6
CASSVGGNTDTQYF TRBJ2-3 once TRBV25-1
CASSPSPTVYYGYTF TRBJ1-2 . TRBV7-2
CASSDNSFNEKLFF TRBJ1-4 . TRBV6-5
CASSLQGVNQPQHF TRBJ1-5 . TRBV5-6
CASSLIRGIQETQYF TRBJ2-5 . TRBV27
CASSRRPAEEGYNEQFF TRBJ2-1 . TRBV5-1
CAWSDGLAGGDYNEQFF TRBJ2-1 . TRBV30
CASSLDLLNYGYTF TRBJ1-2 . TRBV7-9
CASSSLGGVTGELFF TRBJ2-2 . TRBV5-1
CASSQGTVGNEKLFF TRBJ1-4 . TRBV11-2
CASSLSGGESSGYTF TRBJ1-2 . TRBV28
CASNLLAGGNNEQFF TRBJ2-1 . TRBV27
CASSIGAGRKNTEAFF TRBJ1-1 . TRBV19
CASSLDPGPGELFF TRBJ2-2 . TRBV11-2
CASSLWGAETGELFF TRBJ2-2 . TRBV5-1
CASSLLTASSGNTIYF TRBJ1-3 . TRBV18
CASSRSGPRDTQYF TRBJ2-3 . TRBV10-1
CASSLAGTGDYGYTF TRBJ1-2 . TRBV5-1